This T cell receptor beta chain was sequenced for a study of blood T cells in healthy people across ages (dated by TCRdb to about 2015). About the study as a whole: In model experiments, template switching captured about one uniquely barcoded TCR beta cDNA molecule for every two T cells. Donors were grouped into four age groups: young (average about 15 years), middle-aged (around 39), aged (around 56) and long-lived (about 89). To avoid experimental bias, donors of different ages were spread randomly across the sequencing lanes. Two additional independent replicas of 1 million unique cDNA reads from the same blood draw were analyzed for two donors (one aged 18 to 30 and one aged 80 or older). To track age-related changes in TCR beta repertoire diversity, the study relied on deep sequencing normalized with unique cDNA molecular identifiers.

Libraries were constructed by 5' RACE. Sequencing instrument: Illumina HiSeq 2500. A second 7 to 11 cycle PCR used a sample-barcoded 5' primer and a J-beta primer mix. A unique molecular identifier was introduced onto each TCR beta cDNA molecule by a template-switch 5' adaptor carrying 12 random nucleotides. Each sample yielded at least 2.5 million CDR3-containing paired-end reads. All of the RNA was converted into first-strand cDNA using the Mint cDNA synthesis kit, with a TRBC-specific oligonucleotide serving as the primer. Following uracil-DNA glycosylase treatment, all cDNA underwent a first 18-cycle PCR with the universal primers M1SS and BC2_uni_R. As for how the authors treated the data: Each sample was normalized by randomly selecting 1 million high-quality reads, each carrying a distinct molecular identifier. Instead of being binned into consensus sequences, reads that shared molecular identifiers were thrown out. CDR3 identification, clonotype clustering and error correction used MiTCR with a Q25 quality threshold and the strictest error-elimination algorithm. Lower-bound total TCR beta diversity was estimated with a nonparametric unseen species model using Euler transformation. TCRdb trimmed the raw reads at Q25, called clones with MiXCR and kept productive beta chains. Entries are consolidated by CDR3 protein sequence, retaining the most common genes and DNA. TCRdb, rather than the study authors, made the V and J calls. The sample includes hundreds of thousands of distinct CDR3 sequences, with under 45% observed a single time. Together, the top ten hold about a fifth of the sample.

Study-wide conclusions, independent of this receptor: Because profiling used bulk unsorted PBMCs, naive and antigen-experienced compartments could not be compared conclusively. Estimates of total diversity based on one million sequenced T cells were regarded as lower bounds and as underestimates. Compared with the aged group, the long-lived group had more naive CD4+ T cells, fewer expanded clones and increased TCR diversity, suggesting age selection. Observed TCR beta diversity correlated strongly with the percentage of naive T cells measured by flow cytometry. Observed TCR beta diversity per million T cells fell roughly linearly with age, and a significant reduction was already apparent by age approximately 40. The CMV infection status of donors was not known, potentially confounding age-related changes in expanded clonotypes.

Systemically healthy Caucasian individuals from Russia, around 39 in total and aged about 6 to 100 years, were included as donors. Each donor gave approximately 9.3 milliliters of peripheral blood, collected into EDTA-treated Vacutainer tubes. Ficoll-Paque density-gradient centrifugation was used to isolate PBMCs, with at least 6.5 million obtained per sample. Total RNA, at least 6 micrograms per sample, was extracted from PBMCs with Trizol reagent. The percentages of naive CD45RAhigh/CD27high T cells were determined by flow cytometry on a PBMC aliquot from every donor. Of note for this clonotype: The specificity of this receptor is unknown. Base quality data are lacking; no much larger clone is found one base away.

The CDR3 sequence holds 15 residues, the cysteine and phenylalanine included. Only CDR3 DNA is held: 45 bases, read in frame from base 1. CDR1 DFQATT and CDR2 SNEGSKA were looked up in the germline V gene (reference sequence). V gives up 0 bases and J gives up 0 bases, and the segment between their germline ends measures 6 bases. This TCR was recovered from a man aged 55 to 70 in good health. This chain joins TRBV20-1 to TRBJ1-6; the D gene assignment is ambiguous. The specimen sequenced was blood. The CDR3 is CSARDRSSYNSPLHF. The nucleotides read TGCAGTGCTAGAGACCGATCCTCCTATAATTCACCCCTCCACTTT.